This T cell receptor beta chain was identified in a study of blood T cell repertoires in COVID-19. This CDR3 spans 14 amino acids. Trimming cost V 3 bases and J 5 bases, with 11 bases left between them. CDR1 is KGHSH, CDR2 LQKENI, per germline. The method was immunoSEQ multiplex PCR; TCRdb's version includes in-frame clones alone and lacks a portion of them. Here the sample spans over 100,000 clones, 85% being singletons. The sample was peripheral blood. The chain couples TRBV18 to TRBJ2-1, with D perhaps matching TRBD2 (6 bases). This clonotype was sampled from a man aged 40-55 years with acute or convalescent COVID-19. This CDR3 is CASSPGTSHNEQFF. The CDR3 region has the DNA TGTGCCAGCTCACCGGGCACTAGCCACAATGAGCAGTTCTTC.